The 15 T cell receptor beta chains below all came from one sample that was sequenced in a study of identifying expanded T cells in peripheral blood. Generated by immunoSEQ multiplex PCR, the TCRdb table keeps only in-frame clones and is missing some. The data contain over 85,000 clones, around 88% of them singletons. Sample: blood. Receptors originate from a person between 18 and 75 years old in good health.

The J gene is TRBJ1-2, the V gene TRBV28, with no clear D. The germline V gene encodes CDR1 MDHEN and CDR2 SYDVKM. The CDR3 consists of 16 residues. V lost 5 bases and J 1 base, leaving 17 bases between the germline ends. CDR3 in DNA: TGTGCCAGCAGTAGCCAAGACGGGGAAATTAACTATGGCTACACCTTC. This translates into CASSSQDGEINYGYTF.

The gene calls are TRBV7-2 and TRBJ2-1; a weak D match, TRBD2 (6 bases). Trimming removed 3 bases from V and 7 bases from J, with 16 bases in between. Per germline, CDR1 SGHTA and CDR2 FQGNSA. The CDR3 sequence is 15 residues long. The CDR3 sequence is CASSFLGGMRNEQFF. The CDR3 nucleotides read TGTGCCAGCAGCTTCCTTGGGGGGATGAGGAATGAGCAGTTCTTC.

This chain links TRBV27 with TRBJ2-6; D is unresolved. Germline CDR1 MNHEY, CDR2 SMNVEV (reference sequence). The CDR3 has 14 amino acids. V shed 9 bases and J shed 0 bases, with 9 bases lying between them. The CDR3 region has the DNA TGTGCCAGATTGACCTACTCTGGGGCCAACGTCCTGACTTTC. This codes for CARLTYSGANVLTF.

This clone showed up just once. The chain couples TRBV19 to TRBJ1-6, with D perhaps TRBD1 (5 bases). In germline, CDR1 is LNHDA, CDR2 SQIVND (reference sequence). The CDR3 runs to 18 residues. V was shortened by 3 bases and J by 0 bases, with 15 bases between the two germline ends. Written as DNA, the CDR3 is TGTGCCAGTAGTATCGGAAGGGGACCTAGCTCCTATAATTCACCCCTCCACTTT. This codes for CASSIGRGPSSYNSPLHF.

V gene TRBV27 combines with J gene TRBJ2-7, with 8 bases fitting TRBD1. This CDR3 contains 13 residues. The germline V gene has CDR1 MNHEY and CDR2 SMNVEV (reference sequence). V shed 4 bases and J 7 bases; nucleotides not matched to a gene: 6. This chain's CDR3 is CASSSGTGREQYF. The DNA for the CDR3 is TGTGCCAGCAGTTCAGGGACAGGTAGGGAGCAGTACTTC.

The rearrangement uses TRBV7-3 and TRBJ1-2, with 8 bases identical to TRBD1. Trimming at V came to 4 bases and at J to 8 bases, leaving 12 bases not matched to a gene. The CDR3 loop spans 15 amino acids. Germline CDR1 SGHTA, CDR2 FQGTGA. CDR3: CASSSFGGQGGGYTF. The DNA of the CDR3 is TGTGCCAGCAGCTCCTTCGGTGGACAGGGAGGCGGCTACACCTTC.

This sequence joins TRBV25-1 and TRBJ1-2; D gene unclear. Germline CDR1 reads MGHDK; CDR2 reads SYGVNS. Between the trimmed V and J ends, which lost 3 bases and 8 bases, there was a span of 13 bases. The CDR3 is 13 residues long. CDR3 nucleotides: TGTGCCAGCAGTGAGGAGATCGCGCCCGGCTACACCTTC. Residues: CASSEEIAPGYTF.

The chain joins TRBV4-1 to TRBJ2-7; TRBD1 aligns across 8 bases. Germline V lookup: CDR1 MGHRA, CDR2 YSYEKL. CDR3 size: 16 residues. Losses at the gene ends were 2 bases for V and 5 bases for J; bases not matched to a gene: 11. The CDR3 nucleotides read TGCGCCAGCAGCCAAATCTCCGGGACAGGTATTCACGAGCAGTACTTC. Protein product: CASSQISGTGIHEQYF.

The CDR3 spells CASSQDRLANEQFF. CDR3 in DNA: TGTGCCAGCAGCCAAGACCGCCTAGCAAATGAGCAGTTCTTC. The chain links TRBV4-2 to TRBJ2-1; D possibly corresponds to TRBD2 (5 bases). This CDR3 has 14 amino acids. Trimming removed 0 bases at V and 7 bases at J, with 10 bases between. CDR1 is LGHNA, CDR2 YNFKEQ, per germline.

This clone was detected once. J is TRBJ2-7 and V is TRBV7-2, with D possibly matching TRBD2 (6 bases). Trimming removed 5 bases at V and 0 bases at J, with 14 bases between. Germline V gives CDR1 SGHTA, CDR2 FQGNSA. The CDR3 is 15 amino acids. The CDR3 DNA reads TGTGCCAGCAGCAGCCATAGCGGTGACTCCTACGAGCAGTACTTC. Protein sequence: CASSSHSGDSYEQYF.

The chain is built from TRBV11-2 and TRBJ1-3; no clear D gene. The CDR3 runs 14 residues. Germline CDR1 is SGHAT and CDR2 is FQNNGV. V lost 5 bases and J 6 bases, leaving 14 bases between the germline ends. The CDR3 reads CASSPGWSQNTIYF. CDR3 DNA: TGTGCCAGCAGCCCCGGATGGAGTCAAAACACCATATATTTT. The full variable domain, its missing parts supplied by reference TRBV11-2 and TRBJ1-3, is EAGVAQSPRYKIIEKRQSVAFWCNPISGHATLYWYQQILGQGPKLLIQFQNNGVVDDSQLPKDRFSAERLKGVDSTLKIQPAKLEDSAVYLCASSPGWSQNTIYFGEGSWLTVV.

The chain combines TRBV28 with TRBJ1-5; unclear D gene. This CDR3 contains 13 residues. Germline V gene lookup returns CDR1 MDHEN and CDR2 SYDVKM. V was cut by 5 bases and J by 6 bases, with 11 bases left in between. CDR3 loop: CASSTTRSQPQHF. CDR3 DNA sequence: TGTGCCAGCAGTACCACAAGGAGTCAGCCCCAGCATTTT. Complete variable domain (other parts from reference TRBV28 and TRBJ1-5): DVKVTQSSRYLVKRTGEKVFLECVQDMDHENMFWYRQDPGLGLRLIYFSYDVKMKEKGDIPEGYSVSREKKERFSLILESASTNQTSMYLCASSTTRSQPQHFGDGTRLSIL.

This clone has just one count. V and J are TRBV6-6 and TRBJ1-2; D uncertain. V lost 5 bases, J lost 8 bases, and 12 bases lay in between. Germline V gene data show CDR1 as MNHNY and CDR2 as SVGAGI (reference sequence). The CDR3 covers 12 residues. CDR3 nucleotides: TGTGCCAGCAGTCCCGAAGGTTGGGGCTACACCTTC. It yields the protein CASSPEGWGYTF.

CDR3 sequence: CASSRTLGNEKLFF. CDR3 coding DNA: TGTGCCAGCAGTCGGACACTGGGTAATGAAAAACTGTTTTTT. V and J are TRBV6-5 and TRBJ1-4; D is possibly TRBD1 (5 bases). CDR1 is MNHEY and CDR2 is SVGAGI in the germline V gene. The CDR3 is made up of 14 amino acids. Deletions cut 5 bases from V and 4 bases from J, with 11 bases between.

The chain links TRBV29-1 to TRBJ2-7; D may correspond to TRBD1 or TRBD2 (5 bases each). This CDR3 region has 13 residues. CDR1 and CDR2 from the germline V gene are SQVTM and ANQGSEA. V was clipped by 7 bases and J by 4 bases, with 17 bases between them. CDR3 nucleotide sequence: TGCAGCGCCTGCGGGCAGGGAGAGTACGAGCAGTACTTC. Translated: CSACGQGEYEQYF.